This entry is about one T cell receptor (beta chain). Stated time point: newly diagnosed GD, antithyroid drugs for less than 3 months. Extracted PBMC RNA gave rise to the TCR library. This specimen belongs to a study of regulatory T cells in long-lasting Graves disease. This CDR3 is built from 13 residues. CDR1 MNHNS and CDR2 SASEGT come from the germline V gene. The ends were cut back, 2 bases at V and 3 bases at J, with 7 bases in the middle. Relying on iRepertoire HTBI primers and Arm-PCR of CDR3 regions, the team built TCR beta libraries. TCRdb reanalysed the multiplex PCR reads using MiXCR and keeps one entry per CDR3 protein. The sample holds roughly 610,000 distinct CDR3 sequences, roughly 15% seen once. This sample also appeared in a second study, on T cells in Graves' hyperthyroidism and ophthalmopathy.

The specimen comprised peripheral blood mononuclear cells (PBMCs), sampled at new diagnosis, from a patient treated with antithyroid drugs. This sequence joins TRBV6-1 and TRBJ1-1, with D hard to call. This clonotype was sampled from a woman aged 25 to 39 with Graves disease. The chain's CDR3 is CASSEPPYTEAFF. Written as DNA, the CDR3 is TGTGCCAGCAGTGAACCGCCCTACACTGAAGCTTTCTTT.